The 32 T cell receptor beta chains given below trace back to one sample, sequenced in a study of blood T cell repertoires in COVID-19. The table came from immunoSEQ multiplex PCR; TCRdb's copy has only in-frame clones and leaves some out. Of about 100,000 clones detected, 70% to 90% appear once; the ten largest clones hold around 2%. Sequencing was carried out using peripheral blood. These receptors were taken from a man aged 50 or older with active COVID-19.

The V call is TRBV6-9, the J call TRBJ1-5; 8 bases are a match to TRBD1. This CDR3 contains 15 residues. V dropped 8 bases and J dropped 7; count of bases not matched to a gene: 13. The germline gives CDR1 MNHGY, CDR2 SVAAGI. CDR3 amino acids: CASGSGTGHGQPQHF. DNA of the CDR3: TGTGCCAGCGGGAGTGGGACAGGTCATGGGCAGCCCCAGCATTTT.

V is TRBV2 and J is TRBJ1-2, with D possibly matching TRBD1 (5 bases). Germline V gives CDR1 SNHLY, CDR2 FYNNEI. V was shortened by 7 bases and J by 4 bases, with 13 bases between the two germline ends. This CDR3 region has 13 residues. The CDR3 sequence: CASTRDLSYGYTF. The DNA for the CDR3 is TGTGCCAGCACGAGGGACTTAAGCTATGGCTACACCTTC. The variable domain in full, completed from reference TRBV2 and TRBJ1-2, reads EPEVTQTPSHQVTQMGQEVILRCVPISNHLYFYWYRQILGQKVEFLVSFYNNEISEKSEIFDDQFSVERPDGSNFTLKIRSTKLEDSAMYFCASTRDLSYGYTFGSGTRLTVV.

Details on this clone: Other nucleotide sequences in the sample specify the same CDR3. CDR3 protein: CASSLDGNQPQHF. The CDR3 nucleotides read TGCGCCAGCAGCTTGGACGGTAATCAGCCCCAGCATTTT. The V and J genes are TRBV5-1 and TRBJ1-5; unclear D gene. The CDR3 is 13 residues long. The germline CDR1 and CDR2 sequences are SGHRS and YFSETQ. The V end was cut by 0 bases, the J end by 4 bases, with 5 bases between.

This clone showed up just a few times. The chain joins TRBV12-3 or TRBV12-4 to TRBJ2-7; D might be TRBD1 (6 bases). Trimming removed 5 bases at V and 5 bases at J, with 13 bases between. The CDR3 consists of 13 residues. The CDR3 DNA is TGTGCCAGCAGTGTCAGGGGCTCTCACGAGCAGTACTTC. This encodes CASSVRGSHEQYF.

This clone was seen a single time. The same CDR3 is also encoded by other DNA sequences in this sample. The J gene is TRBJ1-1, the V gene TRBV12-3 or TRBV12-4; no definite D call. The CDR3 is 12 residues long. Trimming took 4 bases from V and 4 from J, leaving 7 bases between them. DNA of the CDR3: TGTGCCAGCAGTTATGGCGGCACTGAAGCTTTCTTT. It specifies CASSYGGTEAFF.

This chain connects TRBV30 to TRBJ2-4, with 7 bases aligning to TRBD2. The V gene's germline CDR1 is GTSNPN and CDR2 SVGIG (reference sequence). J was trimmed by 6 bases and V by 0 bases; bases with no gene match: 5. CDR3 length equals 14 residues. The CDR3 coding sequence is TGTGCCTGGAGTGTACGGTGGGGGGGAAACATTCAGTACTTC. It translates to CAWSVRWGGNIQYF.

Written as DNA, the CDR3 is TGTGCCACCAGTGATTCAGAACAGGGGGTCGGAAATGAGCAGTTCTTC. This codes for CATSDSEQGVGNEQFF. This chain connects TRBV24-1 to TRBJ2-1; 8 nucleotides line up with TRBD1. Trimming took 2 bases from V and 7 from J; bases not matched to a gene: 9. This CDR3 is 16 amino acids long. Germline CDR1 is KGHDR and CDR2 is SFDVKD.

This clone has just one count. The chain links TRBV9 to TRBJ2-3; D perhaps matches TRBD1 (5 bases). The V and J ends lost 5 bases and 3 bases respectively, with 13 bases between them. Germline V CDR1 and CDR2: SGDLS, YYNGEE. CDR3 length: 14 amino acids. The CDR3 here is CASRREGATDTQYF. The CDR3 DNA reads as TGTGCCAGCAGGAGAGAAGGGGCTACAGATACGCAGTATTTT. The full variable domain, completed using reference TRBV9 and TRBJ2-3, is DSGVTQTPKHLITATGQRVTLRCSPRSGDLSVYWYQQSLDQGLQFLIQYYNGEERAKGNILERFSAQQFPDLHSELNLSSLELGDSALYFCASRREGATDTQYFGPGTRLTVL.

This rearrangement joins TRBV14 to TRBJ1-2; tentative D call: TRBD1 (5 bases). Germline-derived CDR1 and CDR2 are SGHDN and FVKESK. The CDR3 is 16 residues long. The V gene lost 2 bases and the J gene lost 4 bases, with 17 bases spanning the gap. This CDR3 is CASSQRRGPSLYGYTF. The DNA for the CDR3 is TGTGCCAGCAGCCAACGAAGGGGCCCCAGTCTCTATGGCTACACCTTC. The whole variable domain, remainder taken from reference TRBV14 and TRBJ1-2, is EAGVTQFPSHSVIEKGQTVTLRCDPISGHDNLYWYRRVMGKEIKFLLHFVKESKQDESGMPNNRFLAERTGGTYSTLKVQPAELEDSGVYFCASSQRRGPSLYGYTFGSGTRLTVV.

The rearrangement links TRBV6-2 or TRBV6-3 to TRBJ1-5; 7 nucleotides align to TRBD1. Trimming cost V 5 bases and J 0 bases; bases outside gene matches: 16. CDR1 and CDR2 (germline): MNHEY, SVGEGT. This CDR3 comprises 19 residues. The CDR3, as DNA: TGTGCCAGCAGTGCTCCCCGGGACAGAGGATTATATAGCAATCAGCCCCAGCATTTT. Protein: CASSAPRDRGLYSNQPQHF.

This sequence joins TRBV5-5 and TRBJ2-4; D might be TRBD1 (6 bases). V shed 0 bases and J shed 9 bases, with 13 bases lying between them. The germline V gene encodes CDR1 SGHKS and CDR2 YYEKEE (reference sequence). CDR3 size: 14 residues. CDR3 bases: TGTGCCAGCAGCTTGGGGACAGTGAGGAGCATTCAGTACTTC. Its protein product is CASSLGTVRSIQYF.

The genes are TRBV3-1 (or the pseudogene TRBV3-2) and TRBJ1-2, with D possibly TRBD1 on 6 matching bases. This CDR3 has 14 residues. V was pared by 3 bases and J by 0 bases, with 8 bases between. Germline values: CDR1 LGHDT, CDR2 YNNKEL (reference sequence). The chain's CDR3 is CASSQGGPNYGYTF. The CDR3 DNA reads TGTGCCAGCAGCCAGGGGGGGCCTAACTATGGCTACACCTTC.

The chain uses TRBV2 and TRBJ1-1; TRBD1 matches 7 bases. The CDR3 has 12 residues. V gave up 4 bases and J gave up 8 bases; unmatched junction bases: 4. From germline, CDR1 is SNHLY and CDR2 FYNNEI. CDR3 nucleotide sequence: TGTGCCAGCAGTGTGGTACAGGGGGAAGCTTTCTTT. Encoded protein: CASSVVQGEAFF.

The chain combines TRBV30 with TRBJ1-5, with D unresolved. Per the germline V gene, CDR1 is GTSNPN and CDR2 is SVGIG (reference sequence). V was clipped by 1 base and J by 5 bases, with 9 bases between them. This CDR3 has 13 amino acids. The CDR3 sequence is CAWSGGGDQPQHF. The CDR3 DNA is TGTGCCTGGAGTGGAGGCGGGGATCAGCCCCAGCATTTT.

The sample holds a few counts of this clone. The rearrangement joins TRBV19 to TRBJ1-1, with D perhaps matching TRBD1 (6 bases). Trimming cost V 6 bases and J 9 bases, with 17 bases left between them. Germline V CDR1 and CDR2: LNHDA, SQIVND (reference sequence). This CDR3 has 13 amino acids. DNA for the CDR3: TGTGCCAGTAGCCCCCCGGGACAATCAAAAGCTTTCTTT. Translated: CASSPPGQSKAFF.

The chain's CDR3 is CASSLEPGSTDTQYF. The CDR3 DNA is TGTGCCAGCAGCCTCGAGCCCGGGTCCACAGATACGCAGTATTTT. The chain employs TRBV7-2 and TRBJ2-3; D uncertain. Per germline, CDR1 SGHTA and CDR2 FQGNSA. The CDR3 has 15 amino acids. V was trimmed by 5 bases and J by 2 bases, leaving 14 bases between them. Based on the CDR3 plus reference TRBV7-2 and TRBJ2-3, the full variable domain is GAGVSQSPSNKVTEKGKDVELRCDPISGHTALYWYRQSLGQGLEFLIYFQGNSAPDKSGLPSDRFSAERTGGSVSTLTIQRTQQEDSAVYLCASSLEPGSTDTQYFGPGTRLTVL.

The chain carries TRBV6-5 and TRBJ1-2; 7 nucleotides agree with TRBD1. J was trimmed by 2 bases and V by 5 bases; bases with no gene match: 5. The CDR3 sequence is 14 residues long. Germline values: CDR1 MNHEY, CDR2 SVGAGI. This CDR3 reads CASSTTRGNYGYTF. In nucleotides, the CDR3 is TGTGCCAGCAGTACGACCAGGGGGAACTATGGCTACACCTTC.

As DNA, the CDR3 is TGTGCCAGCAGCAAAGAGCTGGGACAGGGCTCCCACTATGGCTACACCTTC. Translating gives CASSKELGQGSHYGYTF. This rearrangement joins TRBV21-1 to TRBJ1-2; the D call TRBD1 from the table was never checked on the DNA. TRBV21-1 is a pseudogene locus. The CDR3 loop spans 17 amino acids.

The CDR3 coding sequence is TGTGCCAGCAGACCGGGACAGACCTACACAGATACGCAGTATTTT. Translation gives CASRPGQTYTDTQYF. The rearrangement links TRBV27 to TRBJ2-3, with 7 bases matching TRBD1. There are 15 residues in the CDR3. The germline V gene encodes CDR1 MNHEY and CDR2 SMNVEV (reference sequence). J gave up 2 bases and V 6 bases, and 8 bases lay outside the gene matches.

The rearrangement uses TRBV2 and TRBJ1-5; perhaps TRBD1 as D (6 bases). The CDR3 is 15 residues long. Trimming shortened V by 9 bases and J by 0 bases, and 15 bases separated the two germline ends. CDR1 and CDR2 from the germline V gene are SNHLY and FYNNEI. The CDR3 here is CASRYRTVSNQPQHF. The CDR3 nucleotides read TGTGCCAGTCGATATAGGACAGTTAGCAATCAGCCCCAGCATTTT.

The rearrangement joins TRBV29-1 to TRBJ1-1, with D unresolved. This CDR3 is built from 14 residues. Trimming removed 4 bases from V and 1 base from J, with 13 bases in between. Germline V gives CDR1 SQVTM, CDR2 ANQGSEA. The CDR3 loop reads CSVGGPGGNTEAFF. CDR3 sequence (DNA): TGCAGCGTTGGAGGTCCTGGTGGGAACACTGAAGCTTTCTTT.

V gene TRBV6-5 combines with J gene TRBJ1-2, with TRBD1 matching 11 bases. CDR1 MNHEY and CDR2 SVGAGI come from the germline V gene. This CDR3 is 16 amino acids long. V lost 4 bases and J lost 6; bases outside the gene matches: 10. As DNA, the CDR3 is TGTGCCAGCAGTTTGACCGGGACAGGGGGGCGTCATGGCTACACCTTC. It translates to CASSLTGTGGRHGYTF.

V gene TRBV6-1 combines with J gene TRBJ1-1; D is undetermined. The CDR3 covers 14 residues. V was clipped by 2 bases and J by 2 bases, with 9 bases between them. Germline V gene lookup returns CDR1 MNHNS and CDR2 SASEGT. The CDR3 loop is CASSERSQNTEAFF. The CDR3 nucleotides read TGTGCCAGCAGTGAACGGAGCCAAAACACTGAAGCTTTCTTT.

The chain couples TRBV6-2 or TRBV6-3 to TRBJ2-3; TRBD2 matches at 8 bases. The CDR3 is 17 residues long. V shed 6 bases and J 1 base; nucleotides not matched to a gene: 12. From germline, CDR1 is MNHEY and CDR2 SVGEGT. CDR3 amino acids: CASSPWTSRKGTDTQYF. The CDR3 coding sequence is TGTGCCAGCAGCCCTTGGACTAGCAGGAAAGGCACAGATACGCAGTATTTT.

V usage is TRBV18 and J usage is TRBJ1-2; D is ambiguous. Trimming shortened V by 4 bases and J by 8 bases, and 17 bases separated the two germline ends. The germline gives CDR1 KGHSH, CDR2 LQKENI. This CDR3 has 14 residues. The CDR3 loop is CASSHSPGIEGYTF. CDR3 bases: TGTGCCAGCTCACATTCCCCGGGAATCGAAGGCTACACCTTC.

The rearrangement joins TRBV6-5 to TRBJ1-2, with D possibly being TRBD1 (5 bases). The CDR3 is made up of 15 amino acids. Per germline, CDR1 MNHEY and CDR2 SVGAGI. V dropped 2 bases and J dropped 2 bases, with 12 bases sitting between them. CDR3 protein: CASSYGGGANYGYTF. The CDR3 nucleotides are TGTGCCAGCAGTTACGGGGGAGGGGCCAACTATGGCTACACCTTC.

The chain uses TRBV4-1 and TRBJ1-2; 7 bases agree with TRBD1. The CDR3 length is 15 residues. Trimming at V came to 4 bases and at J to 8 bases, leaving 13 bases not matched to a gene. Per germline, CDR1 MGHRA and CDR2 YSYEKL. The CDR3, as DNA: TGCGCCAGCAGCCCCTCCCTAGACAGGGTGGGCGGCTACACCTTC. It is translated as CASSPSLDRVGGYTF.

In DNA form, the CDR3 reads TGTGCCATCAGTGAGGCGGGGGATACGAACATTCAGTACTTC. Translation gives CAISEAGDTNIQYF. The gene calls are TRBV10-3 and TRBJ2-4, with 7 nucleotides matching TRBD2. The length of the CDR3 is 14 residues. Germline values: CDR1 ENHRY, CDR2 SYGVKD. Trimming at V came to 2 bases and at J to 7 bases, leaving 5 bases not matched to a gene.

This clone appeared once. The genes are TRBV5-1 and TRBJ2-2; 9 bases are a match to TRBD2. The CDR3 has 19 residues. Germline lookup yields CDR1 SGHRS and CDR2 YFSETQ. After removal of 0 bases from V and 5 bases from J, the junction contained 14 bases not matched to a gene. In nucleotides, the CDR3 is TGCGCCAGCAGCTTGGTTCCTAGCGGGGCTAACGCCGGGACCGGGGAGCTGTTTTTT. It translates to CASSLVPSGANAGTGELFF.

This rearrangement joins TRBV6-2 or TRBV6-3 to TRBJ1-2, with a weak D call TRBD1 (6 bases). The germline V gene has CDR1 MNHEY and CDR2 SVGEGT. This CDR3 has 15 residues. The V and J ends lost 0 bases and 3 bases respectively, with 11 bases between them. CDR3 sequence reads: CASSYSRQVHYGYTF. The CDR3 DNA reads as TGTGCCAGCAGTTACTCGAGACAGGTCCACTATGGCTACACCTTC.

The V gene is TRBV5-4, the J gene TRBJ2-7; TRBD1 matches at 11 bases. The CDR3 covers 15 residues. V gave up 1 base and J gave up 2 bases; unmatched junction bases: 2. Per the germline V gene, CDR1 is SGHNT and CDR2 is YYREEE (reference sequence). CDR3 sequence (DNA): TGTGCCAGCAGCTTGCCGGGACAGGGGGCCTACGAGCAGTACTTC. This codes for CASSLPGQGAYEQYF.

This chain's CDR3 is CASSDLAINTGELFF. The CDR3, as DNA: TGTGCCAGTAGTGACCTAGCGATTAACACCGGGGAGCTGTTTTTT. The J gene is TRBJ2-2, the V gene TRBV19; the D gene is possibly TRBD2 (6 bases). The CDR3 sequence is 15 residues long. Per the germline V gene, CDR1 is LNHDA and CDR2 is SQIVND (reference sequence). V gave up 5 bases and J gave up 2 bases, with 12 bases separating them.